The rows below give T cell receptor beta chains drawn from one sample of a study of cytomegalovirus exposure and HLA in healthy donors. Clones were read by immunoSEQ multiplex PCR, and TCRdb kept only the in-frame ones, dropping some. The sample lists fewer than 95,000 clones, over 60% occurring once. The sample consisted of PBMCs. The receptors were sampled from a middle-aged man in good health and CMV-seronegative. CDR3s include the opening cysteine and the closing phenylalanine or tryptophan. Fields, in order: J gene, V gene, D gene, clone size, CDR3 protein, CDR3 DNA. The D gene is left open where the match is weak. For some rows the clone size is stated as once, few or many, or as a class when expanded; others skip it.

j_call: TRBJ2-7
v_call: TRBV11-2
d_call: .
clone_size: .
cdr3_aa: CASSYPGQFDEQYF
cdr3_nt: TGTGCCAGCAGCTACCCGGGACAATTTGACGAGCAGTACTTC

j_call: TRBJ2-2
v_call: TRBV19
d_call: .
clone_size: once
cdr3_aa: CASSVPGQHTGELFF
cdr3_nt: TGTGCCAGTAGTGTACCGGGACAACACACCGGGGAGCTGTTTTTT

j_call: TRBJ2-7
v_call: TRBV27
d_call: TRBD1
clone_size: .
cdr3_aa: CASSPGTGSYF
cdr3_nt: TGTGCCAGCAGTCCAGGGACAGGCAGCTACTTC

j_call: TRBJ2-3
v_call: TRBV6-1
d_call: TRBD1
clone_size: .
cdr3_aa: CASILGQGTDTQYF
cdr3_nt: TGTGCCAGCATTCTGGGACAGGGCACAGATACGCAGTATTTT

j_call: TRBJ1-4
v_call: TRBV18
d_call: TRBD1
clone_size: .
cdr3_aa: CASSPDRVEKLFF
cdr3_nt: TGTGCCAGCTCACCAGACAGGGTTGAAAAACTGTTTTTT

j_call: TRBJ1-2
v_call: TRBV4-3
d_call: .
clone_size: .
cdr3_aa: CASSQVATDGINYGYTF
cdr3_nt: TGCGCCAGCAGCCAAGTTGCTACAGATGGAATAAACTATGGCTACACCTTC

j_call: TRBJ2-3
v_call: TRBV7-7
d_call: TRBD1
clone_size: .
cdr3_aa: CASSLQGAGTQYF
cdr3_nt: TGTGCCAGCAGCTTACAGGGGGCGGGGACGCAGTATTTT

j_call: TRBJ1-5
v_call: TRBV7-8
d_call: .
clone_size: .
cdr3_aa: CASSPQGVGSIPQHF
cdr3_nt: TGTGCCAGCAGCCCCCAAGGGGTCGGCTCAATACCCCAGCATTTT

j_call: TRBJ2-5
v_call: TRBV6-6
d_call: .
clone_size: .
cdr3_aa: CASSYSQVETQYF
cdr3_nt: TGTGCCAGCAGTTACTCGCAGGTAGAGACCCAGTACTTC

j_call: TRBJ2-2
v_call: TRBV14
d_call: TRBD2
clone_size: .
cdr3_aa: CASSHGTRNGELFF
cdr3_nt: TGTGCCAGCAGCCACGGGACTAGGAACGGGGAGCTGTTTTTT

j_call: TRBJ2-7
v_call: TRBV7-9
d_call: .
clone_size: .
cdr3_aa: CASSHPRGEQYF
cdr3_nt: TGTGCCAGCAGCCATCCAAGAGGCGAGCAGTACTTC

j_call: TRBJ1-1
v_call: TRBV5-1
d_call: .
clone_size: .
cdr3_aa: CASSSGSTRWNTEAFF
cdr3_nt: TGCGCCAGCAGCTCTGGGAGCACCCGCTGGAACACTGAAGCTTTCTTT

j_call: TRBJ2-7
v_call: TRBV6-5
d_call: TRBD2
clone_size: .
cdr3_aa: CASSYSTGGAYEQYF
cdr3_nt: TGTGCCAGCAGTTACTCGACCGGGGGGGCCTACGAGCAGTACTTC

j_call: TRBJ1-4
v_call: TRBV18
d_call: TRBD1
clone_size: once
cdr3_aa: CASSRGQLSSPNEKLFF
cdr3_nt: TGTGCCAGCTCACGGGGACAGCTGTCTAGTCCGAATGAAAAACTGTTTTTT

j_call: TRBJ2-1
v_call: TRBV5-1
d_call: TRBD2
clone_size: .
cdr3_aa: CASSLGTSGGDTVFF
cdr3_nt: TGCGCCAGCAGCTTAGGGACTAGCGGGGGAGATACGGTATTCTTC

j_call: TRBJ2-7
v_call: TRBV27
d_call: TRBD1
clone_size: few
cdr3_aa: CASMAVTGGIYEQYF
cdr3_nt: TGTGCCAGCATGGCAGTAACAGGGGGCATCTACGAGCAGTACTTC

j_call: TRBJ2-7
v_call: TRBV7-9
d_call: TRBD2
clone_size: .
cdr3_aa: CASSSPASGPPYEQYF
cdr3_nt: TGTGCCAGCAGCTCCCCGGCTAGCGGGCCTCCCTACGAGCAGTACTTC

j_call: TRBJ1-4
v_call: TRBV4-2
d_call: .
clone_size: .
cdr3_aa: CASSQLTRVEQFF
cdr3_nt: TGTGCCAGCAGCCAACTAACGCGGGTGGAGCAGTTTTTT

j_call: TRBJ1-1
v_call: TRBV5-1
d_call: TRBD1
clone_size: .
cdr3_aa: CASSPNTGQLGTEAFF
cdr3_nt: TGCGCCAGCAGCCCTAACACGGGACAGCTGGGCACTGAAGCTTTCTTT

j_call: TRBJ2-1
v_call: TRBV2
d_call: TRBD2
clone_size: .
cdr3_aa: CASRDPGLSPFHNEQFF
cdr3_nt: TGTGCCAGCAGAGACCCGGGACTAAGTCCCTTCCACAATGAGCAGTTCTTC

j_call: TRBJ1-2
v_call: TRBV9
d_call: .
clone_size: few
cdr3_aa: CASTREGGTRNYGYTF
cdr3_nt: TGTGCCAGCACTCGGGAGGGCGGGACAAGGAACTATGGCTACACCTTC

j_call: TRBJ1-3
v_call: TRBV5-1
d_call: TRBD1
clone_size: once
cdr3_aa: CASTGQDSGNTIYF
cdr3_nt: TGCGCCAGCACGGGACAGGATTCTGGAAACACCATATATTTT

j_call: TRBJ2-5
v_call: TRBV6-7
d_call: TRBD1
clone_size: .
cdr3_aa: CASSYPRQGNFQYF
cdr3_nt: TGTGCCAGCAGTTACCCGAGACAGGGGAATTTCCAGTACTTC

j_call: TRBJ1-5
v_call: TRBV7-2
d_call: TRBD1
clone_size: few
cdr3_aa: CASSSVDRVPQPQHF
cdr3_nt: TGTGCCAGCAGCTCAGTGGACAGGGTTCCCCAGCCCCAGCATTTT

j_call: TRBJ1-3
v_call: TRBV5-1
d_call: TRBD1
clone_size: .
cdr3_aa: CASSFAGGEGDTIYF
cdr3_nt: TGCGCCAGCAGCTTCGCAGGGGGTGAAGGGGACACCATATATTTT

j_call: TRBJ2-3
v_call: TRBV5-8
d_call: TRBD1
clone_size: .
cdr3_aa: CASSSQGAVADTQYF
cdr3_nt: TGTGCCAGCAGCTCGCAGGGGGCAGTGGCAGATACGCAGTATTTT

j_call: TRBJ1-5
v_call: TRBV5-1
d_call: .
clone_size: .
cdr3_aa: CASRQGYSNQPQHF
cdr3_nt: TGCGCCAGCAGACAGGGCTATAGCAATCAGCCCCAGCATTTT

j_call: TRBJ1-1
v_call: TRBV18
d_call: .
clone_size: .
cdr3_aa: CASSPIANTEAFF
cdr3_nt: TGTGCCAGCTCACCGATAGCAAACACTGAAGCTTTCTTT

j_call: TRBJ2-7
v_call: TRBV7-9
d_call: TRBD1
clone_size: .
cdr3_aa: CSSSFGLGTGDNEQYF
cdr3_nt: TGTTCCAGCAGCTTTGGCCTCGGGACAGGGGACAACGAGCAGTACTTC

j_call: TRBJ1-1
v_call: TRBV11-2
d_call: .
clone_size: .
cdr3_aa: CASSLVAGIGTEAFF
cdr3_nt: TGTGCCAGCAGCTTAGTGGCGGGGATAGGCACTGAAGCTTTCTTT

j_call: TRBJ2-5
v_call: TRBV19
d_call: TRBD1
clone_size: .
cdr3_aa: CASSEGAETQYF
cdr3_nt: TGTGCCAGTAGTGAGGGGGCAGAGACCCAGTACTTC

j_call: TRBJ1-4
v_call: TRBV15
d_call: TRBD1
clone_size: .
cdr3_aa: CATSRDSGQGKLFF
cdr3_nt: TGTGCCACCAGCAGAGATTCGGGACAGGGAAAACTGTTTTTT

j_call: TRBJ2-2
v_call: TRBV29-1
d_call: .
clone_size: .
cdr3_aa: CSGGKRNTGELFF
cdr3_nt: TGCAGCGGCGGCAAAAGGAACACCGGGGAGCTGTTTTTT

j_call: TRBJ1-6
v_call: TRBV5-6
d_call: TRBD1
clone_size: .
cdr3_aa: CASSSWTGRDSPLHF
cdr3_nt: TGTGCCAGCAGCTCATGGACAGGTAGAGATTCACCCCTCCACTTT

j_call: TRBJ2-6
v_call: TRBV7-2
d_call: .
clone_size: few
cdr3_aa: CASSHQGLAGANVLTF
cdr3_nt: TGTGCCAGCAGCCATCAGGGCTTGGCTGGGGCCAACGTCCTGACTTTC

j_call: TRBJ1-6
v_call: TRBV10-3
d_call: .
clone_size: few
cdr3_aa: CAISENSNSYNSPLHF
cdr3_nt: TGTGCCATCAGTGAGAACAGTAACTCCTATAATTCACCCCTCCACTTT